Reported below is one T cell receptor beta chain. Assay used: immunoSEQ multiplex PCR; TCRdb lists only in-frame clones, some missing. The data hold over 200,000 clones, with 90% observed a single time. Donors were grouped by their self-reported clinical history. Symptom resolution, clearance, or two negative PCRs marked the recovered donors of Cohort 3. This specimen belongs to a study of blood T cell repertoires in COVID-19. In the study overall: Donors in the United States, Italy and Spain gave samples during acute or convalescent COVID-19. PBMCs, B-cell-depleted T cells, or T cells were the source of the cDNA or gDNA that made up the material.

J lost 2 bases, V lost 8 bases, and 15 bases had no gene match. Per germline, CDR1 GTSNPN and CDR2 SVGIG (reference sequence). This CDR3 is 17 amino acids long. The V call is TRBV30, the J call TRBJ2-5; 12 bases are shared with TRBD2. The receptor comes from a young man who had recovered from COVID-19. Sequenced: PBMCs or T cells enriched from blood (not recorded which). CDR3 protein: CAGSASGTSGLQETQYF. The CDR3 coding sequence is TGTGCCGGCTCCGCCTCCGGGACTAGCGGGCTTCAAGAGACCCAGTACTTC.